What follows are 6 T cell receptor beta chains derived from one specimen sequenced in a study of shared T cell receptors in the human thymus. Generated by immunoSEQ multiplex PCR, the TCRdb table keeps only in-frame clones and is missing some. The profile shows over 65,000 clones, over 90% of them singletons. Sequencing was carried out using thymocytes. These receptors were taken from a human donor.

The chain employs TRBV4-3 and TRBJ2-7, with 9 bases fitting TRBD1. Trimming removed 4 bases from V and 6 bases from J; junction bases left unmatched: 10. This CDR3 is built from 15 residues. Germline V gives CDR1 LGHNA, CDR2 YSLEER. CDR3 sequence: CASSPSTGGGFEQYF. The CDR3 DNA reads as TGCGCCAGCAGCCCCTCAACAGGGGGCGGCTTCGAGCAGTACTTC.

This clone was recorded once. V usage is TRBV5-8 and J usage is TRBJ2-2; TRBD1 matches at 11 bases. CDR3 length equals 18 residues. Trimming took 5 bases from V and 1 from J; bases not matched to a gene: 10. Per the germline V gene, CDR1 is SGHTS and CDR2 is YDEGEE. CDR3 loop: CASRYPGTGGLNTGELFF. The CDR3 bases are TGTGCCAGCAGATATCCCGGGACAGGGGGTTTGAACACCGGGGAGCTGTTTTTT.

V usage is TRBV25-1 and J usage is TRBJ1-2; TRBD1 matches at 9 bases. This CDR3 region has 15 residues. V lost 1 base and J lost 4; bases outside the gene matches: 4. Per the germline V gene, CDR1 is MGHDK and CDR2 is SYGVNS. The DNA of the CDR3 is TGTGCCAGCAGTGAATCGACAGGGGGTAGCTATGGCTACACCTTC. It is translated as CASSESTGGSYGYTF.

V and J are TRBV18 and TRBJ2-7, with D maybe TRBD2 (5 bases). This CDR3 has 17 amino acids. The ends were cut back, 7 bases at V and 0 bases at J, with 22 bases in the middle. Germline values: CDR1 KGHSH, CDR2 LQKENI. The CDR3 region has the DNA TGTGCCAGCTGTCTCACTGCGGGCACACCCCCCTCCTACGAGCAGTACTTC. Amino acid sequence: CASCLTAGTPPSYEQYF.

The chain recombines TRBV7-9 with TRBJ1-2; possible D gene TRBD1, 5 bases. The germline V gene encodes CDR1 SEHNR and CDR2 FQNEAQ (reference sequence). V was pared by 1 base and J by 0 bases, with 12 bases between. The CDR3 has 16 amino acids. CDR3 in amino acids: CASSLESPGANYGYTF. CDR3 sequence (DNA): TGTGCCAGCAGCTTAGAATCGCCGGGGGCTAACTATGGCTACACCTTC.

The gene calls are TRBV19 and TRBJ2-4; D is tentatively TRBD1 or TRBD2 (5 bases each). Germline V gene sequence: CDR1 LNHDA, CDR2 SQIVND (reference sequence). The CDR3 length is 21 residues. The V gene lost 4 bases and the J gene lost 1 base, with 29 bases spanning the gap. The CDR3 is CASSRDLPRQSTVGAKNIQYF. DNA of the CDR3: TGTGCCAGTAGTAGGGACCTTCCGAGACAGTCAACCGTCGGGGCCAAAAACATTCAGTACTTC.